A single sample gave rise to the 8 T cell receptor beta chains below, sequenced in a study of blood T cells in healthy people across ages. It was with a sample-barcoded 5' primer and a J-beta primer mix that a second PCR of roughly 6 to 12 cycles was run. A single record per CDR3 protein comes from TCRdb applying MiXCR to the 5' RACE reads. The profile shows more than 800,000 distinct CDR3 sequences, more than 25% of them singletons. Sequencing used blood. Receptor source: an elderly woman in good health.

In DNA, the CDR3 is TGTGCCACCAGCCCACACTTGGCAGGGTCATTGGACAATGAGCAGTTCTTC. Translated, it gives CATSPHLAGSLDNEQFF. The chain recombines TRBV15 with TRBJ2-1; TRBD1 might be the D (5 bases). V dropped 5 bases and J dropped 5 bases, with 22 bases sitting between them. The CDR3 covers 17 residues. Germline V gene sequence: CDR1 LNHNV, CDR2 YYDKDF (reference sequence).

The chain uses TRBV12-3 or TRBV12-4 and TRBJ2-5, with 10 positions matching TRBD1. The trim removed 4 bases at V and 5 bases at J, leaving 10 bases unmatched. CDR3 length: 16 residues. The CDR3 region is CASSSSRDRGVETQYF. In DNA, the CDR3 is TGTGCCAGCAGTTCTAGTCGGGACAGGGGTGTGGAGACCCAGTACTTC.

The rearrangement uses TRBV3-1 and TRBJ1-1, with D uncertain. The CDR3 loop spans 13 amino acids. Trimming shortened V by 1 base and J by 2 bases, and 5 bases separated the two germline ends. The germline gives CDR1 LGHDT, CDR2 YNNKEL (reference sequence). The CDR3, as DNA: TGTGCCAGCAGCCAAGTTTCCAACACTGAAGCTTTCTTT. As protein: CASSQVSNTEAFF.

A few counts support this clonotype. This chain links TRBV15 with TRBJ2-3; the D gene is possibly TRBD1 (5 bases). This CDR3 is built from 18 residues. Germline loops: CDR1 LNHNV, CDR2 YYDKDF (reference sequence). The V end was cut by 3 bases, the J end by 5 bases, with 24 bases between. DNA of the CDR3: TGTGCCACCAGCAGGGGTAGACAAACAGGCCTCCAGGGAGATACGCAGTATTTT. Residues: CATSRGRQTGLQGDTQYF. Variable domain in full (rest from reference TRBV15 and TRBJ2-3): DAMVIQNPRYQVTQFGKPVTLSCSQTLNHNVMYWYQQKSSQAPKLLFHYYDKDFNNEADTPDNFQSRRPNTSFCFLDIRSPGLGDTAMYLCATSRGRQTGLQGDTQYFGPGTRLTVL.

The chain couples TRBV29-1 to TRBJ2-1; 7 bases match TRBD2. Germline trimming cut 6 bases from V and 11 bases from J; bases unmatched to any gene: 7. This CDR3 comprises 11 residues. Per the germline V gene, CDR1 is SQVTM and CDR2 is ANQGSEA. As DNA, the CDR3 is TGCAGCGTAGTGGGAGGGCCCCAGCAGTTCTTC. Residues: CSVVGGPQQFF.

The V call is TRBV28, the J call TRBJ2-6, with 7 bases lining up with TRBD2. Germline V gene data show CDR1 as MDHEN and CDR2 as SYDVKM. The CDR3 loop spans 19 amino acids. Trimming removed 4 bases from V and 0 bases from J; junction bases left unmatched: 12. CDR3 sequence reads: CASSSPWGGSNSGANVLTF. The CDR3 DNA reads as TGTGCCAGCAGTTCCCCCTGGGGAGGGTCCAACTCTGGGGCCAACGTCCTGACTTTC.

The chain couples TRBV27 to TRBJ1-2; D call uncertain. V was clipped by 6 bases and J by 10 bases, with 21 bases between them. Germline assignment: CDR1 MNHEY and CDR2 SMNVEV (reference sequence). This CDR3 has 14 amino acids. CDR3 DNA sequence: TGTGCCAGCAGCCCCCTCGCGGGTCGAGTCGTCTACACCTTC. As protein: CASSPLAGRVVYTF.

This clonotype was seen many times. One end of the junction varies from germline; a read error may be responsible. This chain links TRBV30 with TRBJ1-2; no clear D. CDR3 length: 13 amino acids. Germline V gene data show CDR1 as GTSNPN and CDR2 as SVGIG (reference sequence). The CDR3: CAWSVLGSHGYTF. CDR3 sequence (DNA): TGCGCCTGGAGTGTACTTGGGTCCCATGGCTACACCTTC.